Included here is one T cell receptor beta chain sequence, with context. Its cognate antigen is unknown. This sample stems from a study of beta chain features in type 1 diabetes. As for the study in general: Cell yields, gender and age were similar in healthy donors and patients. Study results and caveats: There was a moderate but significant shortening of TCRB CDR3s in all four CD4+ subsets of Type 1 diabetes patients.

Using CD45RO/CCR7/CD25/CD127/CD95/CD27, CD4+ naive, central memory, regulatory and stem cell-like memory cells were sorted. V dropped 4 bases and J dropped 4 bases, with 16 bases sitting between them. CDR3 length equals 15 residues. Germline V gene lookup returns CDR1 KGHSH and CDR2 LQKENI. Expressed TCRB transcripts were sequenced because the entire RNA isolate underwent reverse transcription. Sequenced by immunoSEQ multiplex PCR; TCRdb stores in-frame clones only, minus some. The sample lists 200,000 to 250,000 clones, over 7.5% seen once, with 0.03% to 0.035% in the top ten. The clonotype comes from a woman aged 18-29 years in good health. Sequencing was performed on naive CD4+ T cells from blood. This sequence joins TRBV18 and TRBJ1-1; D is unresolved. The CDR3 region has the DNA TGTGCCAGCTCACGTAGTACGGGGTTTGGCACTGAAGCTTTCTTT. It is translated as CASSRSTGFGTEAFF.